This T cell receptor beta chain is drawn from a study of cytomegalovirus exposure and HLA in healthy donors (dated by TCRdb to about 2017). The study in broad terms: According to an earlier analysis of 587 of the donors, about 179 million T cells yielded 117 million unique TCR beta sequences and about 300 Gb of sequence data. Roughly 300 gigabases of sequencing data and approximately 92 million unique TCR sequences made up an early release that covered under 750 HLA-typed donors. Among the roughly 430 genotyped donors, approximately 81% belonged to the genetic ancestry cluster associated with self-reported Caucasian donors. The aim of the study was to test whether cataloging public T cell receptors could identify signatures of past pathogen exposure. The T cell repertoires of 666 subjects were profiled by immunosequencing and related to cytomegalovirus serostatus. A separate validation cohort of roughly 110 different subjects was used in addition to the 666-subject first cohort. High-throughput TCR immunosequencing, statistical association of individual TCRs with disease status, and machine learning were combined to predict cytomegalovirus infection status. To study patterns of TCR occurrence, a later analysis re-analyzed previously published TCR beta repertoires from more than 550 donors and added high-resolution HLA genotyping. In the later analysis, no new phenotypic data were used to find candidate immune exposures; instead, reliance was placed on TCR beta sequences and their occurrence across donors. In an earlier analysis of 550 to 700 of the donors, high-throughput TCR beta sequencing was used to judge whether each TCR beta V gene segment behaved as functional or pseudogenic. Donor age, sex, ethnicity and CMV serostatus were collected together with the repertoire data. A later genetic analysis used genome-wide SNP genotypes for about 65% of the 666 donors, treating that subset as a discovery cohort. Every repertoire in the discovery cohort had been generated on one and the same sequencing platform. Both class I and class II loci were covered by HLA typing, at four-digit resolution. Typing coverage varied by locus: roughly 620-630 donors for A, B, C, DRB1 and DQB1; some 520 for DQA1; over 600 for DPA1; around 450 for DPB1. Roughly five DR-DQ haplotypes were handled as single units for association and clustering because linkage in the cohort was strong. Across 300 to 500 genotyped donors of the cohort, an average of 235,054 unique TCR beta nucleotide sequences per donor were sequenced, and 15% to 20% of those sequences were non-productive. Study-level results and caveats: In a later analysis, some 18,000 TCR beta sequences were associated with specific HLA alleles at a false discovery rate of 0.05. A cluster of highly shared sequence variants was judged likely to represent a technical artifact of the sequencing pipeline. While some public TCRs were present in many individuals, most TCR sequences turned up only very rarely across donors. A further reported finding was that TCR beta sequences accurately predicted the HLA-A and HLA-B alleles for most subjects in the first cohort. In a later analysis, most CMV-associated TCR beta chains were found to appear HLA-restricted, with HLA associations seemingly driven largely by CMV exposure. In a later analysis, the rate of TCR association differed among HLA loci, with DRB1 alleles having the most associated TCRs and HLA-C alleles having the fewest. Because HLA typing was missing for some donors at each locus, association tests included only the typed subset. For the cohort, immune exposure information was limited to CMV serostatus. Several of the top co-occurrence clusters appeared to be linked to parvovirus B19, influenza, CMV and Epstein-Barr virus, according to a later analysis. A later genetic analysis reported fewer N-insertions in productive TCRs among donors in an Asian-associated ancestry cluster than the approximately 670-donor mean. Linkage disequilibrium might explain the correlated functional status among segregating V segments, but an unknown experimental factor could not be excluded. In an earlier analysis of roughly 560 of the donors, most TCR beta V segments were observed in productive rearrangements about 90% or about 30% of the time, broadly matching IMGT annotations. A total of 150 to 200 TCR beta chains were listed by the study as associated with cytomegalovirus. Roughly uniform sequencing depth across donors was assumed in presence/absence analyses, although this assumption may not hold. Compared with equally common non-associated chains, HLA-associated TCR beta chains in a later analysis were more clonally expanded and had lower generation probabilities. A few of the identified cytomegalovirus-associated TCR beta chains were confirmed in vitro to be specific for cytomegalovirus antigens. In a later genetic analysis, a missense DCLRE1C variant was associated with V-gene and J-gene trimming of TCR beta chains, and the association was replicated in an independent cohort. Seventeen rarely observed V segments, including chromosome 9 orphons, were excluded from the earlier analysis of just under 600 of the donors because counts were too low. The cohort was sequenced for TCR beta chains only, and without alpha or paired-chain data the features that could be detected were limited. Because the 87-base-pair reads could not distinguish some IMGT-functional V segments, including TRBV6-2 and TRBV6-3, those segments were excluded. Cytomegalovirus status was reported to be diagnosed by the classifier with high specificity and sensitivity in both the original and validation cohorts. According to the authors, the approach could potentially be generalized to other disease states and immunological phenotypes. Strong co-occurrence of HLA alleles, especially DR and DQ, made assigning TCR associations to individual alleles difficult.

The cohort consisted of 670 or so healthy bone marrow donors. All cohort members were sampled while nominally healthy, although unrecorded immune exposures were likely present. The donor tested CMV seropositive and was one of the 289 seropositive cohort members. A peripheral blood sample was collected from each donor, and TCR beta sequencing was performed on peripheral blood mononuclear cells. The Qiagen DNeasy Blood Extraction Kit was used to extract genomic DNA from the blood cell samples. CDR1 and CDR2 were assigned from the germline V gene (reference sequence) as SGHNT and YYREEE. The CDR3, from cysteine to phenylalanine, totals 16 residues. Only the CDR3 DNA is retained, 48 bases long and in frame from the first base. V is reduced by 2 bases and J by 3 bases, leaving a spacing of 18 bases between them. Concerning this clone: The antigen it binds to is not known. Within one base of it there is no much larger clone, and no base qualities were kept.

Library method: the immunoSEQ multiplex PCR assay. The multiplex PCR relied on a mix of 60 forward primers for TCR Vbeta segments and 13 reverse primers for TCR Jbeta segments. The CDR3 region of rearranged TCR beta genes was amplified from genomic DNA by a multiplex PCR assay. On the Illumina HiSeq System, the amplified TCR beta libraries were sequenced as 87-base-pair reads. Turning to the authors' computational methods: A later analysis counted some 80 million unique TCR beta chains across the 550 to 800 repertoires, and 9.5 million to 11 million of these chains were shared by at least two donors. Raw reads were error-corrected and collapsed into unique sequences by a nearest-neighbor algorithm in which closely related sequences were merged to remove PCR and sequencing errors. CDR3 sequences were aligned to IMGT reference sequences to assign V, D and J gene segments. For a sequence to be retained, a match of at least six nucleotides to both a V gene segment and a J gene segment was required. A rearrangement counted as productive if the CDR3 had no stop codons and remained in frame with V and J, and every other rearrangement counted as non-productive. CDR3 was defined by IMGT convention, running from the second conserved V-encoded cysteine to the conserved J-encoded phenylalanine. In an earlier analysis of more than 550 of the donors, sequences lacking an unambiguous match to a single V gene segment were excluded. In an earlier analysis of about 590 of the donors, a V segment was called functional when productive rearrangements were above 56.7%, and segregating when the standard deviation between donors exceeded 5%. A statistical classification framework was built for diagnosing cytomegalovirus status from the catalog of TCR beta chain sequences. In a later analysis, TCR nucleotide sequences were compared against IMGT/GENE-DB human TR gene sequences so that V and J genes could be assigned. Using the TCRdist pipeline, a later analysis assigned CDR3 sequences along with most-parsimonious VDJ recombination scenarios. In a later analysis, each TCR beta chain was defined by its CDR3 amino acid sequence together with its V-gene family, and reads lacking a unique V-gene family were excluded. As a way to deal with suspected cross-contamination and a sequencing artifact, a later analysis dropped 592 nucleotide sequences that were highly shared and had low generation probability. For each public chain, a later analysis derived a clonal expansion index from normalized ranks of inferred template counts within each repertoire. Generation probabilities in a later analysis came from a VDJ recombination model fitted to out-of-frame rearrangements, and those results were checked against IGoR. In a later analysis, hypergeometric tests were used to score TCR-TCR, TCR-HLA and TCR-CMV co-occurrence, with a repertoire-size bias correction applied to TCR pairs. False discovery rates were estimated in a later analysis by permuting HLA or CMV assignments 20 times. In a later analysis, co-occurring TCRs were grouped using DBSCAN, and TCRdist sequence similarity was added for clustering within HLA-allele-positive subsets. For co-occurrence clustering, repertoires with fewer than 30,000 or more than 120,000 public chains were excluded, along with 4 to 6 repertoires with anomalous nucleotide sharing. TCRdb mirrors the immuneACCESS table, restricted to in-frame sequences. Some clones are absent from its copies; in checked studies, under half trace to an unresolved V gene, and the reason for the others is unknown. V, J and clone size were drawn from that table, and D and trimming were deduced from the DNA. Here the sample has approximately 140,000 clones; around 82% occur a single time. The top ten constitute 6.2% of the sample.

The sequenced sample consisted of PBMCs. Recombination connected TRBV5-4 to TRBJ2-7; TRBD1 is a possible D gene, resting on 6 matching bases. The TCR sequence derives from a woman aged 40 to 55 in good health and CMV-seropositive. The DNA sequence is given as TGTGCCAGCAGCTTACCTCCCGGGACGGGACACTACGAGCAGTACTTC. Translated, this is CASSLPPGTGHYEQYF.